This TCR beta chain was sequenced in a study of blood T cell repertoires in COVID-19. Study information: Researchers got acute and convalescent COVID-19 samples from the United States, Italy and Spain. PBMCs, B-cell-depleted T cells, or T cells provided the cDNA or gDNA that made up the material.

The V end lost 4 bases, the J end lost 2 bases, and 15 bases lay between the germline ends. Looked up from germline, CDR1 is MGHRA and CDR2 is YSYEKL. The CDR3 has 16 amino acids. Original processing methods: Counts of nucleated cells, estimated from reference gene primer amplification, were obtained. Libraries were prepared by immunoSEQ multiplex PCR; TCRdb keeps only in-frame clonotypes and omits some of them. From that table come the V and J calls and clone size; the DNA was used to work out D and trimming. The sample yields 26,000 or so clones, around 90% seen once. The chain joins TRBV4-1 to TRBJ1-3, with a tentative D call TRBD1 (5 bases). The receptor was isolated from a man in his fifties or sixties with active COVID-19. The sample was peripheral blood. This chain's CDR3 is CASSRAGERPGNTIYF. The DNA of the CDR3 is TGCGCCAGCAGCCGAGCGGGGGAACGGCCTGGAAACACCATATATTTT.